This note documents a single T cell receptor beta chain sequence. Its antigen is unknown. This entry is derived from a study of OX40 agonist ivuxolimab in advanced cancers. Whole-study context: Dose-escalation subjects each had hepatocellular carcinoma, melanoma, renal cell or head and neck cancer. Among those treated, three patients had partial responses, one with hepatocellular carcinoma and two with cutaneous melanoma.

The CDR3 sequence is 13 residues long. V lost 1 base and J 4 bases, leaving 5 bases between the germline ends. CDR1 SGHTA and CDR2 FQGNSA come from the germline V gene. Method: immunoSEQ multiplex PCR; TCRdb's copy keeps in-frame clones and lacks some. The profile shows about 65,000 clones, more than 75% of them singletons. Study conclusions and caveats: Compared with CD4+, CD8+ T cells on average had more expanded clones.

The source material was CD4+ or CD8+ T cells sorted from blood, sampled in a trial of the OX40 agonist ivuxolimab. The chain employs TRBV7-2 and TRBJ1-3; D is uncertain. This TCR came from an adult with an advanced solid tumor such as melanoma, head and neck, liver or kidney cancer. The DNA of the CDR3 is TGTGCCAGCAGCTTAGTGGCAGGAAACACCATATATTTT. This translates into CASSLVAGNTIYF.